This T cell receptor (beta chain) is drawn from a study of patients and donors after allogeneic stem cell transplantation. Remarks on this clonotype: Mismatch with germline at one junction end may stem from a read error.

TCRdb recomputed calls from the RT-PCR reads with MiXCR, one row per CDR3 protein. The table includes about 200,000 distinct CDR3 sequences, 38% detected once. The sample comprised blood, either unsorted or a sorted T cell fraction (not recorded which). The receptor was derived from a human donor who was either an allogeneic HSCT recipient or a stem cell or donor lymphocyte infusion donor (not recorded which). It is not recorded whose cells these are; they may come from a transplant donor.

The CDR3 coding sequence is TGCGCCGGCAGCTTTGGACAGGGAATTCCAACTAATGAAAAACTGTTTTTT. This sequence encodes CAGSFGQGIPTNEKLFF. The chain carries TRBV5-1 and TRBJ1-4; 8 bases fit TRBD1. The germline gives CDR1 SGHRS, CDR2 YFSETQ. CDR3 length: 17 amino acids.